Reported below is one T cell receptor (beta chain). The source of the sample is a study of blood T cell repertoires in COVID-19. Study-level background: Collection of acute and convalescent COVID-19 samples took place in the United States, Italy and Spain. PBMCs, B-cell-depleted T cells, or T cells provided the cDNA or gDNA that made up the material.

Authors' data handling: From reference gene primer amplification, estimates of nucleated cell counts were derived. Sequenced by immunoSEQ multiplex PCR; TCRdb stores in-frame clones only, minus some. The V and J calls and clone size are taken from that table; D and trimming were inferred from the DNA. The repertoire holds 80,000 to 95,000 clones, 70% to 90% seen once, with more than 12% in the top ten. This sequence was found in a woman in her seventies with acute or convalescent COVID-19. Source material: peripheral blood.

The CDR3 reads CASLLRPGTTNEKLFF. CDR3 DNA sequence: TGTGCCAGTCTACTTCGGCCCGGGACAACTAATGAAAAACTGTTTTTT. The chain carries TRBV19 and TRBJ1-4; D is uncertain. Per the germline V gene, CDR1 is LNHDA and CDR2 is SQIVND (reference sequence). This CDR3 has 16 residues. V was trimmed by 8 bases and J by 0 bases, leaving 16 bases between them.